The source of this TCR beta chain is a study of cytomegalovirus exposure and HLA in healthy donors. Assay used: immunoSEQ multiplex PCR; TCRdb lists only in-frame clones, some missing. Of hundreds of thousands of clones in the sample, around 90% were seen once. Germline CDR1 is MDHEN and CDR2 is SYDVKM. The CDR3 totals 15 residues. V shed 2 bases, J shed 6 bases, and the junction held 7 bases outside the gene matches. The chain couples TRBV28 to TRBJ2-1; 7 bases line up with TRBD1. The sample comprised PBMCs. The receptor comes from a woman aged 30 to 39 in good health and CMV-seronegative. CDR3 sequence: CASSLTLGQFNEQFF. The DNA for the CDR3 is TGTGCCAGCAGTTTAACCCTGGGACAGTTCAATGAGCAGTTCTTC.